This passage covers 2 T cell receptor beta chains from one sample sequenced in a study of T cells after posttransplantation cyclophosphamide. Methotrexate plus calcineurin inhibitor accompanied controls' myeloablative marrow transplants; sampling was 1 year later. Data came from immunoSEQ multiplex PCR; TCRdb stores just in-frame clones and leaves some out. The table lists approximately 15,000 clones, roughly 80% of them singletons. The input for sequencing was PBMCs, taken 430 to 450 days after allogeneic stem cell transplant with calcineurin inhibitor and methotrexate. These receptor sequences come from a male patient aged 30 to 40 who received an allogeneic stem cell transplant from an unrelated donor, was CMV-positive, and had acute and chronic GVHD. Some of the T cells may derive from the graft donor.

This chain uses TRBV4-1 with TRBJ1-2, with a tentative D call TRBD1 (5 bases). Trimming left V 6 bases short and J 0 bases short, with 11 bases between. The CDR3 covers 14 residues. Germline V CDR1 and CDR2: MGHRA, YSYEKL. Here the CDR3 reads CASRLDRSNYGYTF. The CDR3 DNA reads TGCGCCAGCAGACTTGACAGATCTAACTATGGCTACACCTTC.

V is TRBV13 and J is TRBJ1-6; 10 bases fit TRBD1. This CDR3 contains 15 residues. Germline V gene sequence: CDR1 PRHDT, CDR2 FYEKMQ (reference sequence). V was pared by 4 bases and J by 8 bases, with 5 bases of the junction left unmatched. The CDR3 sequence: CASSSGQGTHSPLHF. The DNA for the CDR3 is TGTGCCAGCAGCTCGGGACAGGGGACTCATTCACCCCTCCACTTT.